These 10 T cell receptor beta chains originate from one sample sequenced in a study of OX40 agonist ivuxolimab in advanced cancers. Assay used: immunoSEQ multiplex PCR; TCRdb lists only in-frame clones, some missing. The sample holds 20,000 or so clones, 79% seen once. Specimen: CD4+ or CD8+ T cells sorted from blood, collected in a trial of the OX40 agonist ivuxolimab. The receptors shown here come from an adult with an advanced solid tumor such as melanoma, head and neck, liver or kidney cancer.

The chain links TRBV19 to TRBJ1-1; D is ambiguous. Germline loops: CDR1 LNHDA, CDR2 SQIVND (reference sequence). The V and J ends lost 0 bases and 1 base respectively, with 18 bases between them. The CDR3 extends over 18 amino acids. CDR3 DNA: TGTGCCAGTAGTATAGATCTATCTTGGGCGGCCGAGAACACTGAAGCTTTCTTT. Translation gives CASSIDLSWAAENTEAFF.

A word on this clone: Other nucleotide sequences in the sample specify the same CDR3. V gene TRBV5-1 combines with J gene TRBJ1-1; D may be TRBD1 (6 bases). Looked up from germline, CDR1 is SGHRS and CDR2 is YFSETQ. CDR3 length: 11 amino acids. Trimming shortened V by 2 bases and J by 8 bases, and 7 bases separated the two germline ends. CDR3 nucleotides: TGCGCCAGCAGCTTCGGGACAGAAGCTTTCTTT. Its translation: CASSFGTEAFF.

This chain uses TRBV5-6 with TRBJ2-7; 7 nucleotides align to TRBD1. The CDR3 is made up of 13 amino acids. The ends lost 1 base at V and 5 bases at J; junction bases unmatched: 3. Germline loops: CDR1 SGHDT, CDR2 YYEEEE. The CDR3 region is CASSLTGDNEQYF. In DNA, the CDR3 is TGTGCCAGCAGCTTGACAGGGGACAACGAGCAGTACTTC.

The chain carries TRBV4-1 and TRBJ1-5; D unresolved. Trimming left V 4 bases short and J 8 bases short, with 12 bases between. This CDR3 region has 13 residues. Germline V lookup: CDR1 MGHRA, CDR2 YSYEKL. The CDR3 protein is CASSPPGQEPQHF. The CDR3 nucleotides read TGCGCCAGCAGCCCCCCTGGTCAGGAGCCCCAGCATTTT.

The CDR3 DNA follows: TGTGCCAGCAGCTTTACAGGGGCCGCAGATACGCAGTATTTT. Protein: CASSFTGAADTQYF. The rearrangement uses TRBV7-3 and TRBJ2-3; 7 nucleotides line up with TRBD1. Germline trimming cut 3 bases from V and 4 bases from J; bases unmatched to any gene: 4. The CDR3 spans 14 residues. Germline V gives CDR1 SGHTA, CDR2 FQGTGA.

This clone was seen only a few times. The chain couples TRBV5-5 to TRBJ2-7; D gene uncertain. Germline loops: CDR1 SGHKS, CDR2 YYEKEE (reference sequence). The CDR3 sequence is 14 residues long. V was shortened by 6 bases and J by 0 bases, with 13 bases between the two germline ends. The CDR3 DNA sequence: TGTGCCAGCACCGCGCTCGGCGGCTCCTACGAGCAGTACTTC. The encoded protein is CASTALGGSYEQYF.

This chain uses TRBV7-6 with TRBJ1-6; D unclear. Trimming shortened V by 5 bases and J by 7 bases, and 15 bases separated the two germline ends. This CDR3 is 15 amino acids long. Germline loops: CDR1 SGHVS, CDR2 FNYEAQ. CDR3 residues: CASSPLGVPNSPLHF. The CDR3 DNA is TGTGCCAGCAGCCCCCTCGGAGTACCCAATTCACCCCTCCACTTT.

The CDR3 reads CASSSGLARISTDTQYF. CDR3 nucleotides: TGTGCCAGCAGCTCGGGACTAGCGAGGATCAGCACAGATACGCAGTATTTT. The chain uses TRBV9 and TRBJ2-3, with 10 bases aligning to TRBD2. Germline V gives CDR1 SGDLS, CDR2 YYNGEE. The V and J ends lost 4 bases and 0 bases, in that order; junction bases with no gene match: 8. CDR3 size: 17 residues.

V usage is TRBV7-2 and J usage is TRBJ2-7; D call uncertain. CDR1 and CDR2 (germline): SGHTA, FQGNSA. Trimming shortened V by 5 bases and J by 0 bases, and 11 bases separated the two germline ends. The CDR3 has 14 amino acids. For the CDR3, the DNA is TGTGCCAGCAGCGTAGTAGCCGACTCCTACGAGCAGTACTTC. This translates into CASSVVADSYEQYF.

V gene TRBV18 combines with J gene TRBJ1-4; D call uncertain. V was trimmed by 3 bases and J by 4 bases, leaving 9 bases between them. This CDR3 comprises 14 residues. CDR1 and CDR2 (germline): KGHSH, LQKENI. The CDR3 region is CASSPKTLNEKLFF. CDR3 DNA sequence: TGTGCCAGCTCACCGAAAACCCTTAATGAAAAACTGTTTTTT. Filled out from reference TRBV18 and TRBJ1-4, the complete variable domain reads NAGVMQNPRHLVRRRGQEARLRCSPMKGHSHVYWYRQLPEEGLKFMVYLQKENIIDESGMPKERFSAEFPKEGPSILRIQQVVRGDSAAYFCASSPKTLNEKLFFGSGTQLSVL.